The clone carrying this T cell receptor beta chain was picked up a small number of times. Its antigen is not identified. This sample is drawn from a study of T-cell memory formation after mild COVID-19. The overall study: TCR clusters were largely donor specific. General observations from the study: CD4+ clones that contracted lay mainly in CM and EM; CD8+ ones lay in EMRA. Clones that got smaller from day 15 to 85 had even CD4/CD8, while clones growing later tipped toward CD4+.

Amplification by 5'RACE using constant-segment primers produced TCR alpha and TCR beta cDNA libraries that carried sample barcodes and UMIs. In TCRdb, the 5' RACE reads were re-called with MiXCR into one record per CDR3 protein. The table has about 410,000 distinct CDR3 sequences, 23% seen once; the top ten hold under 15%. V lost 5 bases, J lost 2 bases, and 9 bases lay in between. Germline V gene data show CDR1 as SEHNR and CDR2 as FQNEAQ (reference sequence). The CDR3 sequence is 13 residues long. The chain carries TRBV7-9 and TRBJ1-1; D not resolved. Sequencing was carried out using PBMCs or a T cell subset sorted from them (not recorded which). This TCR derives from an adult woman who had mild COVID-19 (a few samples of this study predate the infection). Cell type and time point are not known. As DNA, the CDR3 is TGTGCCAGCAGCCGGGATTTTAACACTGAAGCTTTCTTT. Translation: CASSRDFNTEAFF.